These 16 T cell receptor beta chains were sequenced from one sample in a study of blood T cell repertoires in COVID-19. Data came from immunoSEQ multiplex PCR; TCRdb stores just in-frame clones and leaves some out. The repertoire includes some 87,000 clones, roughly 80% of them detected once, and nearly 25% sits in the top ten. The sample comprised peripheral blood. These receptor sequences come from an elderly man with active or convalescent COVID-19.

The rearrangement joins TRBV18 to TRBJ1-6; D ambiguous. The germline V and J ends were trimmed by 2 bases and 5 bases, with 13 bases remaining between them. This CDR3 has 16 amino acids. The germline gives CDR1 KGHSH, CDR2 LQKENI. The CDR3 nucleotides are TGTGCCAGCTCACCAGTCGCAGGTCAGGATAATTCACCCCTCCACTTT. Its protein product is CASSPVAGQDNSPLHF.

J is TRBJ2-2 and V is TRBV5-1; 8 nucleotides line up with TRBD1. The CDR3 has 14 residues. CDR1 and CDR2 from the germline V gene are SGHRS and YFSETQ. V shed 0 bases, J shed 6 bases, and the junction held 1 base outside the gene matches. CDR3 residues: CASSLDRGSGELFF. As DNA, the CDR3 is TGCGCCAGCAGCTTGGACAGGGGGTCCGGGGAGCTGTTTTTT.

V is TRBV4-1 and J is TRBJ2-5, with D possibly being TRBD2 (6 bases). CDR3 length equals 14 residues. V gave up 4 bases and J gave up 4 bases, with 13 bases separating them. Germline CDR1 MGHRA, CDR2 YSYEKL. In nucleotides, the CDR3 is TGCGCCAGCAGCCGGGGACGGGGAGGAGAGACCCAGTACTTC. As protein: CASSRGRGGETQYF.

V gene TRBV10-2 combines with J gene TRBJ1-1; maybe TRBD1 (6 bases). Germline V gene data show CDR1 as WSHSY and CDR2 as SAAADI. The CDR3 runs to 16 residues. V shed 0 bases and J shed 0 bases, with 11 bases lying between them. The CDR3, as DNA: TGCGCCAGCAGTGAGTCGATGGGGGCCATGAACACTGAAGCTTTCTTT. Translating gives CASSESMGAMNTEAFF.

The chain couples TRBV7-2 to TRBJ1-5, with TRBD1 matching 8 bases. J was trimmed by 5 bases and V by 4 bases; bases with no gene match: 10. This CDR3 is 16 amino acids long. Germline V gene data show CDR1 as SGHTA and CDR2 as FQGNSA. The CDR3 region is CASSSHAGQGDQPQHF. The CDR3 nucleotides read TGTGCCAGCAGCTCCCACGCAGGACAGGGTGATCAGCCCCAGCATTTT. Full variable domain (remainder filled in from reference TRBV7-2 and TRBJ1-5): GAGVSQSPSNKVTEKGKDVELRCDPISGHTALYWYRQSLGQGLEFLIYFQGNSAPDKSGLPSDRFSAERTGGSVSTLTIQRTQQEDSAVYLCASSSHAGQGDQPQHFGDGTRLSIL.

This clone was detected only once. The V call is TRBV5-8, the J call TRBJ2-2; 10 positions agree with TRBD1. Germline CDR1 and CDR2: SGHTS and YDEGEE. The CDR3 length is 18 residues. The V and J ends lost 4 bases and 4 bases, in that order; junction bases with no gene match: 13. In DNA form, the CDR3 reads TGTGCCAGCAGCCTGGACAGGGGGACCCCTCAAGTCACCGGGGAGCTGTTTTTT. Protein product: CASSLDRGTPQVTGELFF.

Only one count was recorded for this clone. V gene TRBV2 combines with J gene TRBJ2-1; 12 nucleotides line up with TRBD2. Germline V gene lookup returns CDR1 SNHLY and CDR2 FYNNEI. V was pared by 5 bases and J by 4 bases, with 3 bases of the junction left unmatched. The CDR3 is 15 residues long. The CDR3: CASSLLAGGYNEQFF. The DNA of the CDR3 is TGTGCCAGCAGTTTACTAGCGGGGGGATACAATGAGCAGTTCTTC. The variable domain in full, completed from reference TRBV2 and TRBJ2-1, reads EPEVTQTPSHQVTQMGQEVILRCVPISNHLYFYWYRQILGQKVEFLVSFYNNEISEKSEIFDDQFSVERPDGSNFTLKIRSTKLEDSAMYFCASSLLAGGYNEQFFGPGTRLTVL.

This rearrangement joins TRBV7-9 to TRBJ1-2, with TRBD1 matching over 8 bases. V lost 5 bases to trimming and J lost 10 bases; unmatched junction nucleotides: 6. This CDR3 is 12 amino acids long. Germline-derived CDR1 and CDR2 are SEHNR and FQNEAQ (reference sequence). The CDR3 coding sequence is TGTGCCAGCAGCACCGGACAGGGTCCCTACACCTTC. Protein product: CASSTGQGPYTF.

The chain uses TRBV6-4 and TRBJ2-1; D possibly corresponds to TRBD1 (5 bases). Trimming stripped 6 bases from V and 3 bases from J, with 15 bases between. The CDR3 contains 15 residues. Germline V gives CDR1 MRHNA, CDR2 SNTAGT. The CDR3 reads CASSPGWGRYNEQFF. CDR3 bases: TGTGCCAGCAGCCCCGGGTGGGGCCGCTACAATGAGCAGTTCTTC.

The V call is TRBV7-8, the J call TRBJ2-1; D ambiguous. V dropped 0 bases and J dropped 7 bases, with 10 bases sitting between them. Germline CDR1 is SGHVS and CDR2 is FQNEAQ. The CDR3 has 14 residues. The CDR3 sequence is CASSLAGDFNEQFF. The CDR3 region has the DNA TGTGCCAGCAGCTTAGCTGGTGACTTTAATGAGCAGTTCTTC.

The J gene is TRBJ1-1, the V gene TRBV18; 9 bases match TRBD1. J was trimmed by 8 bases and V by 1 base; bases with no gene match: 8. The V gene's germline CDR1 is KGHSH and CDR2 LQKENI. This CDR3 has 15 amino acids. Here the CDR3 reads CASSPLTGGSFEAFF. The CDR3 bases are TGTGCCAGCTCACCACTAACAGGGGGCAGCTTCGAAGCTTTCTTT. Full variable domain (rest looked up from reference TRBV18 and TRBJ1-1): NAGVMQNPRHLVRRRGQEARLRCSPMKGHSHVYWYRQLPEEGLKFMVYLQKENIIDESGMPKERFSAEFPKEGPSILRIQQVVRGDSAAYFCASSPLTGGSFEAFFGQGTRLTVV.

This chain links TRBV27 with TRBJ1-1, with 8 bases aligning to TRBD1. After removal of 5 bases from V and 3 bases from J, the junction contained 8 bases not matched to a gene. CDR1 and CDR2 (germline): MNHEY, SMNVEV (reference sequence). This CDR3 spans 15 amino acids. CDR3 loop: CASSIDRGEDTEAFF. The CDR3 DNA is TGTGCCAGCAGTATAGACAGGGGCGAGGACACTGAAGCTTTCTTT.

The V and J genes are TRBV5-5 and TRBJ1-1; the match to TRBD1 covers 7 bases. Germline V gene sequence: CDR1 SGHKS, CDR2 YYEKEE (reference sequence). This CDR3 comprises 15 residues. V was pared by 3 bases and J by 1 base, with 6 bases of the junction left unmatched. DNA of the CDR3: TGTGCCAGCAGCTCCCGGACAGGACAGAACACTGAAGCTTTCTTT. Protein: CASSSRTGQNTEAFF.

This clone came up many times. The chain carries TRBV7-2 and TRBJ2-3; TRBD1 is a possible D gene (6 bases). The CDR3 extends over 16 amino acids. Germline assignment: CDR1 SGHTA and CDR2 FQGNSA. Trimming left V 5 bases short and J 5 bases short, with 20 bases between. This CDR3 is CASSPPRAGAVDTQYF. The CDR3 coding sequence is TGTGCCAGCAGCCCTCCTAGGGCAGGGGCGGTAGATACGCAGTATTTT.

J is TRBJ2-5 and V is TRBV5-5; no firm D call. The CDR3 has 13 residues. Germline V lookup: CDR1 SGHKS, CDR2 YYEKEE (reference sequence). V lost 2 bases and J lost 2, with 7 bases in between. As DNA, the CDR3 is TGTGCCAGCAGCTTCGACTGGCAAGAGACCCAGTACTTC. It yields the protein CASSFDWQETQYF.

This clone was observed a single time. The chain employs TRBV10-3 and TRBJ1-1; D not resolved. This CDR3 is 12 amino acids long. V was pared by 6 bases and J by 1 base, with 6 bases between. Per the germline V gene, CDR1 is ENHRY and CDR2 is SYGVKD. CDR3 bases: TGTGCCATCAGCCGACAGAACACTGAAGCTTTCTTT. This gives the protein CAISRQNTEAFF.